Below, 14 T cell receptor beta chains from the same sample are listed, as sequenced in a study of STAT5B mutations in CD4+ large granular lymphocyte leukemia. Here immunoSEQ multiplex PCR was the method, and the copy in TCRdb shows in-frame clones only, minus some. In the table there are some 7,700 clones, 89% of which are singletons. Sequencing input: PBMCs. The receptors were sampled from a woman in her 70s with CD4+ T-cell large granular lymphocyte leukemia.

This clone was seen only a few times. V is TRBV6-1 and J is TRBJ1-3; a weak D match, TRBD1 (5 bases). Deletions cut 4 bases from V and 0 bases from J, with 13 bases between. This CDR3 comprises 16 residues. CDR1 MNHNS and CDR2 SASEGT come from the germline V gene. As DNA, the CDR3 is TGTGCCAGCAGTGGAGCAGGGTTTAGCTCTGGAAACACCATATATTTT. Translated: CASSGAGFSSGNTIYF.

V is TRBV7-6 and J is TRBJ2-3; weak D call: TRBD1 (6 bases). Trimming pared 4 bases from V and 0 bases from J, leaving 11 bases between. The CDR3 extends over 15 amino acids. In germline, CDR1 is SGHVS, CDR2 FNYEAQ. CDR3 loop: CASSSQGQSTDTQYF. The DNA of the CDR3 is TGTGCCAGCAGCTCCCAAGGACAGAGCACAGATACGCAGTATTTT.

The CDR3 loop reads CASRGVAGQDTQYF. The CDR3, as DNA: TGCGCCAGCCGGGGGGTAGCGGGGCAGGATACGCAGTATTTT. V gene TRBV5-1 combines with J gene TRBJ2-3; TRBD2 matches at 8 bases. CDR3 length: 14 amino acids. Germline CDR1 is SGHRS and CDR2 is YFSETQ. With 7 bases clipped from V and 6 bases from J, the junction kept 10 bases outside the gene matches.

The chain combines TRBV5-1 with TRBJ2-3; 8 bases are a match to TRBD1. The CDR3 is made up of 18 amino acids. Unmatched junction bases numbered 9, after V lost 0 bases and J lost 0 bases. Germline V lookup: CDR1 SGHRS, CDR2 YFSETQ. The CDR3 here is CASSLARGDRRSTDTQYF. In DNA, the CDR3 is TGCGCCAGCAGCTTGGCACGCGGGGACAGGCGAAGCACAGATACGCAGTATTTT.

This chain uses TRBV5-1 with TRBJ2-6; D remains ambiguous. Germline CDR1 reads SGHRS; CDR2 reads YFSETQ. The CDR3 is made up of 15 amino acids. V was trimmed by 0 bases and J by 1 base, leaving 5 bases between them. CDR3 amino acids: CASSLDGSGANVLTF. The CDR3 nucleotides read TGCGCCAGCAGCTTGGATGGTTCTGGGGCCAACGTCCTGACTTTC.

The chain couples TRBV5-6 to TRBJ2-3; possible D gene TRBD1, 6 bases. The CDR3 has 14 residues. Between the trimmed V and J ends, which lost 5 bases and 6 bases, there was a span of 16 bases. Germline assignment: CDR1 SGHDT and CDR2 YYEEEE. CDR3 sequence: CASSTIQGRDTQYF. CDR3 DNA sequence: TGTGCCAGCAGTACAATACAGGGTCGGGATACGCAGTATTTT.

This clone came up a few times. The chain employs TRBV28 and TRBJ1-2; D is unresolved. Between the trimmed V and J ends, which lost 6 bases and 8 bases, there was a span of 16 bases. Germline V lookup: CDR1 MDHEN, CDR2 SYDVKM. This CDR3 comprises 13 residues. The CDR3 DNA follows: TGTGCCAGCAGCTCGGAGCGGATTGCCGGCTACACCTTC. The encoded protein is CASSSERIAGYTF.

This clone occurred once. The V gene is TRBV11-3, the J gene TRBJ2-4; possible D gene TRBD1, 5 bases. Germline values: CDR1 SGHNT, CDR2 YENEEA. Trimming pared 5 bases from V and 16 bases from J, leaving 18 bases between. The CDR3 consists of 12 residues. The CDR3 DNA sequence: TGTGCCAGCAGCCTTCAGGGATCCCCTCCCTACTTC. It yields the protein CASSLQGSPPYF.

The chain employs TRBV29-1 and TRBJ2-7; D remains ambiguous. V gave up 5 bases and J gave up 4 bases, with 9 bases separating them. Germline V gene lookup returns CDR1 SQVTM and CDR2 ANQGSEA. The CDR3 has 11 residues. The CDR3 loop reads CSVRSGYEQYF. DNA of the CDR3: TGCAGCGTTCGGTCTGGTTACGAGCAGTACTTC.

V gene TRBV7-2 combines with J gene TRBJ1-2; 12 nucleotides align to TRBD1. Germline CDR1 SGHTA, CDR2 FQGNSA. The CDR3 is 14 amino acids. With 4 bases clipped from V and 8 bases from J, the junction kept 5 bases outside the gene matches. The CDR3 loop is CASSSTGTGGGYTF. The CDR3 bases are TGTGCCAGCAGCTCTACCGGGACAGGGGGCGGCTACACCTTC.

The CDR3 reads CAITGTANTEAFF. The CDR3 nucleotides read TGTGCCATCACCGGGACGGCCAACACTGAAGCTTTCTTT. The V and J genes are TRBV10-3 and TRBJ1-1, with D possibly TRBD1 on 5 matching bases. This CDR3 has 13 amino acids. V was clipped by 7 bases and J by 2 bases, with 11 bases between them. Germline values: CDR1 ENHRY, CDR2 SYGVKD.

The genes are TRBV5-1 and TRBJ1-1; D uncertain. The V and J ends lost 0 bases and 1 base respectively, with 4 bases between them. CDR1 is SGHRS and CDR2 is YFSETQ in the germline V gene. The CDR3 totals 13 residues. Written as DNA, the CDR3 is TGCGCCAGCAGCTTGGAAGGGAACACTGAAGCTTTCTTT. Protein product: CASSLEGNTEAFF.

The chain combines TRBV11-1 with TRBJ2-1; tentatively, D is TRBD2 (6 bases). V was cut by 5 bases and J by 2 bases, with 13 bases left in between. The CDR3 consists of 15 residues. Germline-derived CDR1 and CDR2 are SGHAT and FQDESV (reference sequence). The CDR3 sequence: CASSPEGATYNEQFF. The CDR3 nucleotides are TGTGCCAGCAGCCCGGAGGGAGCCACCTACAATGAGCAGTTCTTC.

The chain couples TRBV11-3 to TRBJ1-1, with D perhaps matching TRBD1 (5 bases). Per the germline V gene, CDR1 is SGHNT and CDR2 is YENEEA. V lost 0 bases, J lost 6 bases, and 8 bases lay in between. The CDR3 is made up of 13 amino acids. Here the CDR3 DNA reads TGTGCCAGCAGCTTAGATAGGGGACCTGAAGCTTTCTTT. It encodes CASSLDRGPEAFF. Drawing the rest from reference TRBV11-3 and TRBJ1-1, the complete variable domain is EAGVVQSPRYKIIEKKQPVAFWCNPISGHNTLYWYLQNLGQGPELLIRYENEEAVDDSQLPKDRFSAERLKGVDSTLKIQPAELGDSAVYLCASSLDRGPEAFFGQGTRLTVV.